This T cell receptor (beta chain) was observed in a study of blood T cells in healthy people across ages. General study findings and limits: When one million T cells were used, diversity estimates were thought to be underestimates.

Sample-barcoded 5' priming and a J-beta primer mix drove a second PCR of about 6 to 12 cycles. Every cDNA was tagged by a template-switch adaptor with 12 random nucleotides. One entry per CDR3 protein, called by TCRdb with MiXCR from the 5' RACE reads. Of around 1,000,000 distinct CDR3 sequences listed, about 25% are singletons. On this clonotype: Antigen specificity is unknown.

These records were also assigned to another study, of T cells of mothers and their children.

The TCR comes from a girl aged 2 to 10 in good health. The specimen sequenced was blood.

CDR3 DNA: TGTGCCATCCCCTCAGTCTCCTACAATGAGCAGTTCTTC. It yields the protein CAIPSVSYNEQFF. The J gene is TRBJ2-1, the V gene TRBV2; D uncertain. Germline V gene data show CDR1 as SNHLY and CDR2 as FYNNEI. This CDR3 is built from 13 residues. V shed 10 bases and J shed 0 bases, with 10 bases lying between them.